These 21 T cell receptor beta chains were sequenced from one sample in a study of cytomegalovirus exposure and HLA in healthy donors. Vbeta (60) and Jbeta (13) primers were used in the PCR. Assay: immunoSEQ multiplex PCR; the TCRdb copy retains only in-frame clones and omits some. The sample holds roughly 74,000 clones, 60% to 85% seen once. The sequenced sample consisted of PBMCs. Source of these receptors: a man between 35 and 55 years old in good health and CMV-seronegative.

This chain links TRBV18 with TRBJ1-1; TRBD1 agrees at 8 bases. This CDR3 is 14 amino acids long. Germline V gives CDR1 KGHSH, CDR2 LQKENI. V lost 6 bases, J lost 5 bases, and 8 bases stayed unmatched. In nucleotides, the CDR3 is TGTGCCAGCTCTCCTCAGGGGGCGCAGACTGAAGCTTTCTTT. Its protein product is CASSPQGAQTEAFF.

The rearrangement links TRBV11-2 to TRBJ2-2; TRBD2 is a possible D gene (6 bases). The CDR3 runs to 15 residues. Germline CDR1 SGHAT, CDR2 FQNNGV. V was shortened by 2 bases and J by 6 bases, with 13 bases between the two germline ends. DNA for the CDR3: TGTGCCAGCAGCTTAACCCCTAGCGCCGCCGGGGAGCTGTTTTTT. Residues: CASSLTPSAAGELFF.

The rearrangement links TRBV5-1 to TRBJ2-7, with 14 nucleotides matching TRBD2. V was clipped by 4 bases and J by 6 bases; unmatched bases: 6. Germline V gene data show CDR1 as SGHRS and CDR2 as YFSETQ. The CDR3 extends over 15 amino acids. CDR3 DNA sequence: TGCGCCAGCAGCGGGGGACTAGCGGGAGATGGCGAGCAGTACTTC. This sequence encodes CASSGGLAGDGEQYF.

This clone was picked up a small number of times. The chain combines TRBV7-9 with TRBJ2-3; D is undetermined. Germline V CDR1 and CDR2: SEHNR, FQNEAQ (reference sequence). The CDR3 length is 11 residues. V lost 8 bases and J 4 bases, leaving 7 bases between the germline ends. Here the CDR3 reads CASGQSDTQYF. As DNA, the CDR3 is TGTGCCAGCGGCCAGTCAGATACGCAGTATTTT.

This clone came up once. DNA for the CDR3: TGTGCCAGCCTTAGGGGGAACTCCTACAATGAGCAGTTCTTC. It translates to CASLRGNSYNEQFF. J is TRBJ2-1 and V is TRBV18, with a weak D call TRBD1 (6 bases). Germline lookup yields CDR1 KGHSH and CDR2 LQKENI. V was pared by 8 bases and J by 0 bases, with 11 bases between. This CDR3 contains 14 residues.

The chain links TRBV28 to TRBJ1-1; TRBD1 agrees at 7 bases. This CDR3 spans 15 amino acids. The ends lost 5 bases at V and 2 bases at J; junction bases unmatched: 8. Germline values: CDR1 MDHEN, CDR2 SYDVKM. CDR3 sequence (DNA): TGTGCCAGCAGTCAGGCGGGACAGATAAACACTGAAGCTTTCTTT. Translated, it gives CASSQAGQINTEAFF.

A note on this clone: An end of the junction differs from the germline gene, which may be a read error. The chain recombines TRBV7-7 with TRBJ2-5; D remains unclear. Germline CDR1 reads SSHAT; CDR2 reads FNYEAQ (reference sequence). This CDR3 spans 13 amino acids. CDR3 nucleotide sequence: TGTGCTAGCAGCTTAGTCGTTCAAGAGACCCAGTACTTC. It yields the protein CASSLVVQETQYF.

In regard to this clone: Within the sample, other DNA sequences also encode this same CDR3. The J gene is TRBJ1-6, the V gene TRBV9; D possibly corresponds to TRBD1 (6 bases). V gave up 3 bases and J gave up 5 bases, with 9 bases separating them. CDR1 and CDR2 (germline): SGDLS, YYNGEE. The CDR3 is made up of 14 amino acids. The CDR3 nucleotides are TGTGCCAGCAGCGAGGGACAACATAATTCACCCCTCCACTTT. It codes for CASSEGQHNSPLHF.

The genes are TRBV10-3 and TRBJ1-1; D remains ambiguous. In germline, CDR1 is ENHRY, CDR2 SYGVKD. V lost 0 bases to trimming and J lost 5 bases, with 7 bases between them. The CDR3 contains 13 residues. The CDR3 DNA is TGTGCCATCAGTGAGTCTCCGAGAACTGAAGCTTTCTTT. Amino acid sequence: CAISESPRTEAFF.

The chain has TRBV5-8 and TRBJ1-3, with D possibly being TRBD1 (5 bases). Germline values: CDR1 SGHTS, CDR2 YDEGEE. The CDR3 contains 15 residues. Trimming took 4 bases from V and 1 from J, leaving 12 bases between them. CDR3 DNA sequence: TGTGCCAGCAGCAGAGACAGTCTTTCTGGAAACACCATATATTTT. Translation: CASSRDSLSGNTIYF.

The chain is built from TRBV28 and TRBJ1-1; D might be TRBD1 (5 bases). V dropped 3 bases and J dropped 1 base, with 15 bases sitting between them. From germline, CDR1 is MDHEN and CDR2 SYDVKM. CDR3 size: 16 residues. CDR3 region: CASSFQEGRGNTEAFF. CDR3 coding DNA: TGTGCCAGCAGTTTTCAGGAGGGGCGCGGGAACACTGAAGCTTTCTTT.

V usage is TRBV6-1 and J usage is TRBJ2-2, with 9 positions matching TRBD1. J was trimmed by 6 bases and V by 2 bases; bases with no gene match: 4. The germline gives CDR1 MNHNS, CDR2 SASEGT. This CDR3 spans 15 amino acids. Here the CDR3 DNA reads TGTGCCAGCAGTGAATTGACAGGGGGTCCCGGGGAGCTGTTTTTT. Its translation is CASSELTGGPGELFF.

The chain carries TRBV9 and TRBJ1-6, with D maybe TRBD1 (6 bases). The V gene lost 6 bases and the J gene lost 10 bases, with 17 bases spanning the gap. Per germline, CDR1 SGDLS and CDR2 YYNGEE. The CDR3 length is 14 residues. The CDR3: CASTLSDRNSPLHF. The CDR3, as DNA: TGTGCCAGCACCCTTTCGGACAGAAACTCACCCCTCCACTTT.

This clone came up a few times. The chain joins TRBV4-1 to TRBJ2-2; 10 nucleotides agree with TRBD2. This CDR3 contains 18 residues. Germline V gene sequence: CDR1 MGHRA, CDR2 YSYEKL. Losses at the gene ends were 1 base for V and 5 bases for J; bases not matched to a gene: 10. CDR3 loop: CASSQGGLARRTTGELFF. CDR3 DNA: TGCGCCAGCAGCCAAGGGGGACTAGCGAGGCGAACAACCGGGGAGCTGTTTTTT.

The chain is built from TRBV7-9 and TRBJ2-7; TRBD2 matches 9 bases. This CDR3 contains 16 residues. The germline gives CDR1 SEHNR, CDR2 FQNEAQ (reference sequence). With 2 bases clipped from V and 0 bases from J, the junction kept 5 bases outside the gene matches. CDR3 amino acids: CASSLRASGISYEQYF. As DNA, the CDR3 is TGTGCCAGCAGCTTAAGGGCTAGCGGGATCTCCTACGAGCAGTACTTC.

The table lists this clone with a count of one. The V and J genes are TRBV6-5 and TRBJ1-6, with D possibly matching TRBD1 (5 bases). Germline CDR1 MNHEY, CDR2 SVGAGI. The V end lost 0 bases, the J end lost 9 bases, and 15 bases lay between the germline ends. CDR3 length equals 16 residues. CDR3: CASSYSFGSGGSPLHF. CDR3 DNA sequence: TGTGCCAGCAGTTACTCGTTTGGATCGGGGGGTTCACCCCTCCACTTT.

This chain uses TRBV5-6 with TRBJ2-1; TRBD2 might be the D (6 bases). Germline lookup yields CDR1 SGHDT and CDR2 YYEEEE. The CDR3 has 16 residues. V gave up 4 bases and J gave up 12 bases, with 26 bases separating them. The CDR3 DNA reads TGTGCCAGCAGCGCCGGAGTTACCGGGACTCTTAGAAGGCAGTTCTTC. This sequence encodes CASSAGVTGTLRRQFF.

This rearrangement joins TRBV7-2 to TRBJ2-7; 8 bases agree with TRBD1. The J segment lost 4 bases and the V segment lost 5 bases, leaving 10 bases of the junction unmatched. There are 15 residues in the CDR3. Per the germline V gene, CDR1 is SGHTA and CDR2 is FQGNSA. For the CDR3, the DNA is TGTGCCAGCAGCCAGGGGGCGGGCCCGCAATACGAGCAGTACTTC. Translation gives CASSQGAGPQYEQYF.

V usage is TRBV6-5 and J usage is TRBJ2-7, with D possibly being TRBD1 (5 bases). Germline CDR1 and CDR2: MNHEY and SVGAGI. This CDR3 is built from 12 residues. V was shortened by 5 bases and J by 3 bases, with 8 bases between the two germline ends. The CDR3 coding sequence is TGTGCCAGCAGTGGGGCTTACTACGAGCAGTACTTC. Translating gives CASSGAYYEQYF.

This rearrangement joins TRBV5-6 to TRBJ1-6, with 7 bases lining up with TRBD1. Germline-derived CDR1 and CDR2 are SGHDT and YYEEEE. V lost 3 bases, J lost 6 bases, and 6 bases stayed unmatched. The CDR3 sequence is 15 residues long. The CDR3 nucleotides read TGTGCCAGCAGCTCCCGGGACAGTGTTAATTCACCCCTCCACTTT. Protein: CASSSRDSVNSPLHF. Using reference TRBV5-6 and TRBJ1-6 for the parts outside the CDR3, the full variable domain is DAGVTQSPTHLIKTRGQQVTLRCSPKSGHDTVSWYQQALGQGPQFIFQYYEEEERQRGNFPDRFSGHQFPNYSSELNVNALLLGDSALYLCASSSRDSVNSPLHFGNGTRLTVT.

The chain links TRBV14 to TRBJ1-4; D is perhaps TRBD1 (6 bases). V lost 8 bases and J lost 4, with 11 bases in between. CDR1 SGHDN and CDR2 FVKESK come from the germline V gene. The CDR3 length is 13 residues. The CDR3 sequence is CASSRGINEKLFF. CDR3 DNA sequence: TGTGCCAGCTCAAGGGGGATTAATGAAAAACTGTTTTTT. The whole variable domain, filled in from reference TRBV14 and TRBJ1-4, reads EAGVTQFPSHSVIEKGQTVTLRCDPISGHDNLYWYRRVMGKEIKFLLHFVKESKQDESGMPNNRFLAERTGGTYSTLKVQPAELEDSGVYFCASSRGINEKLFFGSGTQLSVL.